What follows are 2 T cell receptor beta chains derived from one specimen sequenced in a study of blood T cells in healthy people across ages. A second 7 to 11 cycle PCR used barcoded and J-beta primers. Each CDR3 protein gets one entry after TCRdb re-called the 5' RACE reads with MiXCR. The table records about 1.8 million distinct CDR3 sequences, roughly 52% of them present only once. Sequencing was performed on blood. The receptor source for this set is a woman aged 40 to 50 in good health.

As regards this clonotype: Relative to the germline gene, one junction end is altered; a read error may explain this. The chain joins TRBV20-1 to TRBJ2-3; the match to TRBD2 covers 13 bases. Looked up from germline, CDR1 is DFQATT and CDR2 is SNEGSKA (reference sequence). The CDR3 has 15 amino acids. CDR3 in amino acids: CSDRLAGGPTDTQYF. CDR3 DNA sequence: TGCAGTGATAGACTAGCGGGGGGACCGACAGATACGCAGTATTTT.

V usage is TRBV6-5 and J usage is TRBJ2-1, with D perhaps assigned TRBD1 or TRBD2 (6 bases each). CDR1 is MNHEY, CDR2 SVGAGI, per germline. This CDR3 region has 19 residues. Between the trimmed V and J ends, which lost 2 bases and 4 bases, there was a span of 24 bases. The CDR3 protein is CASSYRYSGAAFGYNEQFF. The DNA for the CDR3 is TGTGCCAGCAGTTACCGATACTCGGGGGCGGCTTTTGGGTACAATGAGCAGTTCTTC.